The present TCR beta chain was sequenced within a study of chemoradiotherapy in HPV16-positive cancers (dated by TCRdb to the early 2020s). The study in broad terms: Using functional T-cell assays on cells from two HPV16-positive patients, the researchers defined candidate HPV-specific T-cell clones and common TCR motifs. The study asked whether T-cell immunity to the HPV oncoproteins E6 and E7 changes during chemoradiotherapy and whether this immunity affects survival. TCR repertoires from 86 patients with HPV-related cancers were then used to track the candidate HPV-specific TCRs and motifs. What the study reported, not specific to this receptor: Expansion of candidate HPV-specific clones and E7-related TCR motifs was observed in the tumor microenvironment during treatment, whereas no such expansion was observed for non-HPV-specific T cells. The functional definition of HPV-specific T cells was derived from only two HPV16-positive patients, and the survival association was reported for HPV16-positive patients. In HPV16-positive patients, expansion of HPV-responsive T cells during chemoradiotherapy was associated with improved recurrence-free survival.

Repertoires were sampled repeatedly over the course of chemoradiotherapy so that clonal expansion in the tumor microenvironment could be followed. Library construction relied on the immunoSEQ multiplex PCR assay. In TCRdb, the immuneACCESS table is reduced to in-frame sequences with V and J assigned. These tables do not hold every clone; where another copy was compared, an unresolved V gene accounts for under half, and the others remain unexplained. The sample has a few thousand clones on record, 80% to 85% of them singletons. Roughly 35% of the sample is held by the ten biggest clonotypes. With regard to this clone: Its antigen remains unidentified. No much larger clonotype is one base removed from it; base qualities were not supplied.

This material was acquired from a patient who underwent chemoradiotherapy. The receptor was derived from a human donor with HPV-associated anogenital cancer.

The CDR3 is CASSLGTRPYNEQFF. The bases are TGTGCCAGCAGCTTGGGGACCCGCCCCTACAATGAGCAGTTCTTC. The chain couples TRBV13 to TRBJ2-1, with the D segment possibly TRBD1 or TRBD2, each aligning over 5 bases. Including the terminal cysteine and phenylalanine, the CDR3 comprises 15 residues. Only the CDR3 DNA is retained, 45 bases long and in frame from the first base. V is pared back by 3 bases and J by 2 bases, with 11 bases lying between the germline termini. The germline V gene (reference sequence) specifies PRHDT as CDR1 and FYEKMQ as CDR2.